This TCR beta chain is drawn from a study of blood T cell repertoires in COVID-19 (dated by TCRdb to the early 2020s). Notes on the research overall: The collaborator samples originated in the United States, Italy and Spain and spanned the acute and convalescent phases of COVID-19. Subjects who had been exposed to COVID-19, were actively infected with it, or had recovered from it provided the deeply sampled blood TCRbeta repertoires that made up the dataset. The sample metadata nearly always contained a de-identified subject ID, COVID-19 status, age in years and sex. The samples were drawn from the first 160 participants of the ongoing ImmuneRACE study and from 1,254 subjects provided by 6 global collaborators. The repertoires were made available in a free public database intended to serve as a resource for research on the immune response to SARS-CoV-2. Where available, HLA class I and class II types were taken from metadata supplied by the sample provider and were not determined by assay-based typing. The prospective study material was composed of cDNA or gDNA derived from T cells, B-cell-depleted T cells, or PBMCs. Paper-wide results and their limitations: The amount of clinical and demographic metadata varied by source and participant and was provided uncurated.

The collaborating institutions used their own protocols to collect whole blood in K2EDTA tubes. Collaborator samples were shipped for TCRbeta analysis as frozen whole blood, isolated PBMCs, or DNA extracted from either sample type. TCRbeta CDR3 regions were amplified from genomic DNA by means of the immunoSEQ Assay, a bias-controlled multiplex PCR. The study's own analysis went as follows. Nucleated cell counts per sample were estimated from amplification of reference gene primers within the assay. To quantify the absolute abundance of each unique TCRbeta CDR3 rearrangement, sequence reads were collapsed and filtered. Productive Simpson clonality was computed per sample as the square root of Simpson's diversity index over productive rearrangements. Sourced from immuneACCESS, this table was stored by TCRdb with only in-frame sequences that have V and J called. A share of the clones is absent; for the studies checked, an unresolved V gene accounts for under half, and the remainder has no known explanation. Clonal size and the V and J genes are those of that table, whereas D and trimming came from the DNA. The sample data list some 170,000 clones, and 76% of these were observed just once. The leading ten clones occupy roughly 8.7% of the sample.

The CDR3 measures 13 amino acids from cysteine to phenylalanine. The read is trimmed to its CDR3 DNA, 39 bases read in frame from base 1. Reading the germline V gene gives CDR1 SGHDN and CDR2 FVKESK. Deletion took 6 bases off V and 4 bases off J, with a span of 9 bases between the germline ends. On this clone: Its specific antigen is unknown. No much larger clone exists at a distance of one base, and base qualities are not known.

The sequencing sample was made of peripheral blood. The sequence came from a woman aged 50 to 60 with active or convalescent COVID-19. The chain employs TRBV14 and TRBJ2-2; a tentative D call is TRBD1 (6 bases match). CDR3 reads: CASSPTGTGELFF. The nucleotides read TGTGCCAGCAGTCCGACAGGCACCGGGGAGCTGTTTTTT.